This passage covers 30 T cell receptor beta chains from one sample sequenced in a study of blood T cell repertoires in COVID-19. Produced via immunoSEQ multiplex PCR; TCRdb's table is partial and in-frame only. The table lists around 140,000 clones, over 70% of them singletons. The source material was PBMCs or T cells enriched from blood (not recorded which). The receptors were gathered from a man between 60 and 70 years old who had recovered from COVID-19.

The chain has TRBV7-8 and TRBJ2-3; 7 bases match TRBD2. Trimming cost V 4 bases and J 4 bases; bases outside gene matches: 5. This CDR3 has 14 amino acids. Germline V gene sequence: CDR1 SGHVS, CDR2 FQNEAQ. In DNA form, the CDR3 reads TGTGCCAGCAGCTGGAGGGAGGGATCAGATACGCAGTATTTT. Encoded protein: CASSWREGSDTQYF. The variable domain in full, completed from reference TRBV7-8 and TRBJ2-3, reads GAGVSQSPRYKVAKRGQDVALRCDPISGHVSLFWYQQALGQGPEFLTYFQNEAQLDKSGLPSDRFFAERPEGSVSTLKIQRTQQEDSAVYLCASSWREGSDTQYFGPGTRLTVL.

The gene calls are TRBV5-1 and TRBJ1-4, with TRBD1 matching over 7 bases. Germline CDR1 reads SGHRS; CDR2 reads YFSETQ. CDR3 length equals 16 residues. Unmatched junction bases numbered 3, after V lost 0 bases and J lost 1 base. The CDR3, as DNA: TGCGCCAGCAGCTTGGGACAGGGTTTAACTAATGAAAAACTGTTTTTT. Its translation: CASSLGQGLTNEKLFF.

The V gene is TRBV29-1, the J gene TRBJ2-2; 7 bases map to TRBD1. Germline V gene sequence: CDR1 SQVTM, CDR2 ANQGSEA. There are 14 residues in the CDR3. V shed 6 bases and J 0 bases; nucleotides not matched to a gene: 4. CDR3 sequence (DNA): TGCAGCGTCCCCGGGACAGCGAACACCGGGGAGCTGTTTTTT. This gives the protein CSVPGTANTGELFF.

The chain links TRBV11-2 to TRBJ2-3; weak D call: TRBD2 (5 bases). The germline V gene has CDR1 SGHAT and CDR2 FQNNGV. The CDR3 runs 14 residues. V was trimmed by 4 bases and J by 2 bases, leaving 10 bases between them. The CDR3 region is CASSSRADTDTQYF. CDR3 DNA sequence: TGTGCCAGCAGCTCGAGGGCGGACACAGATACGCAGTATTTT.

The V and J genes are TRBV10-1 and TRBJ1-1, with 10 bases fitting TRBD1. Germline V gene data show CDR1 as WNHNN and CDR2 as SYGVQD (reference sequence). Trimming took 9 bases from V and 4 from J; bases not matched to a gene: 14. There are 16 residues in the CDR3. Here the CDR3 DNA reads TGCGCCAGTCCAGCGACAGGGGGCTTATCTTCCACTGAAGCTTTCTTT. Residues: CASPATGGLSSTEAFF.

The gene calls are TRBV27 and TRBJ1-1; 7 positions match TRBD1. Looked up from germline, CDR1 is MNHEY and CDR2 is SMNVEV (reference sequence). The CDR3 covers 12 residues. J was trimmed by 8 bases and V by 4 bases; bases with no gene match: 4. Written as DNA, the CDR3 is TGTGCCAGCAGTTCCACGGACAGGGAAGCTTTCTTT. Protein sequence: CASSSTDREAFF.

J is TRBJ1-5 and V is TRBV2; 8 bases agree with TRBD1. Per the germline V gene, CDR1 is SNHLY and CDR2 is FYNNEI. After removal of 7 bases from V and 7 bases from J, the junction contained 9 bases not matched to a gene. This CDR3 spans 14 amino acids. The CDR3 here is CASKGATGDQPQHF. In DNA form, the CDR3 reads TGTGCCAGCAAAGGAGCGACAGGGGACCAGCCCCAGCATTTT.

The V gene is TRBV28, the J gene TRBJ1-2; TRBD1 is a possible D gene (5 bases). Germline V lookup: CDR1 MDHEN, CDR2 SYDVKM. Trimming shortened V by 5 bases and J by 4 bases, and 20 bases separated the two germline ends. The CDR3 contains 16 residues. CDR3 DNA sequence: TGTGCCAGCAGTCTACTCATCCTAGCGGGGGTCTATGGCTACACCTTC. This gives the protein CASSLLILAGVYGYTF.

V is TRBV6-5 and J is TRBJ2-7; D may be TRBD2 (5 bases). The CDR3 loop spans 11 amino acids. Trimming pared 11 bases from V and 2 bases from J, leaving 10 bases between. The V gene's germline CDR1 is MNHEY and CDR2 SVGAGI. The CDR3 here is CAVRATYEQYF. CDR3 bases: TGTGCCGTGAGGGCCACCTACGAGCAGTACTTC.

As concerns this clone: This specimen includes other DNA sequences encoding the same CDR3. The chain has TRBV19 and TRBJ1-6; 8 nucleotides agree with TRBD1. This CDR3 is built from 13 residues. From germline, CDR1 is LNHDA and CDR2 SQIVND (reference sequence). V lost 10 bases to trimming and J lost 6 bases; unmatched junction nucleotides: 5. The CDR3 region has the DNA TGTGCCACCGCAGGACAGGGTAATTCACCCCTCCACTTT. Its translation: CATAGQGNSPLHF.

J is TRBJ2-2 and V is TRBV11-3, with D tentatively TRBD1 (7 bases). Deletions cut 5 bases from V and 7 bases from J, with 14 bases between. CDR1 SGHNT and CDR2 YENEEA come from the germline V gene. This CDR3 is built from 14 residues. CDR3 sequence: CASSPGGRGGELFF. The CDR3 DNA reads as TGTGCCAGCAGCCCAGGGGGGCGCGGCGGGGAGCTGTTTTTT.

The CDR3 here is CASSSQGTKNIQYF. CDR3 nucleotides: TGTGCCAGCAGCTCACAGGGGACCAAAAACATTCAGTACTTC. The V gene is TRBV6-5, the J gene TRBJ2-4, with 7 bases lining up with TRBD1. The germline V gene has CDR1 MNHEY and CDR2 SVGAGI. The CDR3 extends over 14 amino acids. The V and J ends lost 6 bases and 2 bases, in that order; junction bases with no gene match: 4.

The chain is built from TRBV7-9 and TRBJ1-5; 8 nucleotides align to TRBD1. This CDR3 has 13 residues. V lost 7 bases, J lost 6 bases, and 5 bases stayed unmatched. CDR1 is SEHNR, CDR2 FQNEAQ, per germline (reference sequence). The CDR3 DNA reads TGTGCCAGCACCGACAGGGGTGGTCAGCCCCAGCATTTT. Translation gives CASTDRGGQPQHF. The full variable domain, in which reference TRBV7-9 and TRBJ1-5 provide the parts outside the CDR3, is DTGVSQNPRHKITKRGQNVTFRCDPISEHNRLYWYRQTLGQGPEFLTYFQNEAQLEKSRLLSDRFSAERPKGSFSTLEIQRTEQGDSAMYLCASTDRGGQPQHFGDGTRLSIL.

This clone occurred once. The rearrangement uses TRBV27 and TRBJ2-7, with D possibly being TRBD2 (6 bases). The CDR3 is 14 amino acids. V was trimmed by 5 bases and J by 2 bases, leaving 13 bases between them. The germline V gene encodes CDR1 MNHEY and CDR2 SMNVEV (reference sequence). The CDR3 coding sequence is TGTGCCAGCAGTCCGGGACTTTCCCCCTACGAGCAGTACTTC. Translated: CASSPGLSPYEQYF.

The chain combines TRBV3-1 (or the pseudogene TRBV3-2) with TRBJ2-2; TRBD1 agrees at 9 bases. This CDR3 comprises 16 residues. The V segment lost 5 bases and the J segment 4 bases; nucleotides outside the gene matches: 8. Germline V lookup: CDR1 LGHDT, CDR2 YNNKEL (reference sequence). Written as DNA, the CDR3 is TGTGCCAGCAGCAACCCGGGACAGGGCGGCACCGGGGAGCTGTTTTTT. Translating gives CASSNPGQGGTGELFF.

The gene calls are TRBV4-1 and TRBJ1-1, with TRBD1 as a possible D gene (5 bases). Trimming took 4 bases from V and 1 from J, leaving 16 bases between them. The germline V gene encodes CDR1 MGHRA and CDR2 YSYEKL. This CDR3 is 16 amino acids long. CDR3 in DNA: TGCGCCAGCAGCCCCCGACAGTATGAAACGAACACTGAAGCTTTCTTT. This translates into CASSPRQYETNTEAFF.

This sequence joins TRBV7-8 and TRBJ2-3, with a weak D call TRBD1 (5 bases). CDR3 size: 14 residues. V lost 5 bases and J lost 0, with 9 bases in between. The V gene's germline CDR1 is SGHVS and CDR2 FQNEAQ. The CDR3 nucleotides are TGTGCCAGCAGCCCCCGACAGAGCACAGATACGCAGTATTTT. It specifies CASSPRQSTDTQYF.

This clone was seen once. V usage is TRBV18 and J usage is TRBJ2-7, with no clear D. The germline V gene has CDR1 KGHSH and CDR2 LQKENI. Trimming took off 2 bases at V and 2 bases at J, with 7 bases between the two ends. This CDR3 contains 13 residues. The CDR3 here is CASSPTKAYEQYF. In DNA, the CDR3 is TGTGCCAGCTCACCAACTAAAGCCTACGAGCAGTACTTC.

The V gene is TRBV12-3 or TRBV12-4, the J gene TRBJ2-2; D is unresolved. There are 13 residues in the CDR3. Between the trimmed V and J ends, which lost 2 bases and 6 bases, there was a span of 7 bases. DNA for the CDR3: TGTGCCAGCAGTTTATACGCGGCCGGGGAGCTGTTTTTT. Translating it yields CASSLYAAGELFF.

This chain joins TRBV4-1 and TRBJ2-7; 9 nucleotides agree with TRBD2. Per germline, CDR1 MGHRA and CDR2 YSYEKL. The ends lost 1 base at V and 7 bases at J; junction bases unmatched: 14. This CDR3 is built from 17 residues. The CDR3 loop reads CASSQGGLVAGVGEQYF. CDR3 DNA sequence: TGCGCCAGCAGCCAAGGAGGTCTGGTAGCGGGAGTGGGAGAGCAGTACTTC.

The V call is TRBV19, the J call TRBJ2-3; possible D gene TRBD2, 6 bases. The CDR3 loop spans 15 amino acids. Germline values: CDR1 LNHDA, CDR2 SQIVND (reference sequence). Trimming pared 3 bases from V and 3 bases from J, leaving 13 bases between. This chain's CDR3 is CASSMETGGTDTQYF. CDR3 sequence (DNA): TGTGCCAGTAGTATGGAGACTGGGGGGACAGATACGCAGTATTTT.

The chain links TRBV28 to TRBJ1-2, with D perhaps TRBD1 (6 bases). The CDR3 has 13 residues. Germline V gene data show CDR1 as MDHEN and CDR2 as SYDVKM. The ends were cut back, 8 bases at V and 4 bases at J, with 14 bases in the middle. In DNA, the CDR3 is TGTGCCAGCGGATCCGGACAGATCTATGGCTACACCTTC. It encodes CASGSGQIYGYTF.

The chain has TRBV4-1 and TRBJ1-5; 7 bases are a match to TRBD1. J gave up 4 bases and V 4 bases, and 4 bases lay outside the gene matches. This CDR3 comprises 14 residues. Germline CDR1 is MGHRA and CDR2 is YSYEKL. This CDR3 is CASSLTTGNQPQHF. CDR3 in DNA: TGCGCCAGCAGCCTTACGACAGGGAATCAGCCCCAGCATTTT.

The J gene is TRBJ1-6, the V gene TRBV11-2, with D hard to call. The CDR3 runs to 17 residues. The germline CDR1 and CDR2 sequences are SGHAT and FQNNGV. V was pared by 3 bases and J by 0 bases, with 12 bases between. CDR3 nucleotide sequence: TGTGCCAGCAGCTTTTCACCGAAGAGCTCCTATAATTCACCCCTCCACTTT. As protein: CASSFSPKSSYNSPLHF.

The rearrangement joins TRBV5-4 to TRBJ2-1; 12 bases map to TRBD1. Per the germline V gene, CDR1 is SGHNT and CDR2 is YYREEE (reference sequence). This CDR3 has 19 residues. With V trimmed by 7 bases and J by 0 bases, 14 bases remained unmatched. In DNA form, the CDR3 reads TGTGCCAGCTCCCGCGGGGGACAGGGGGCATTGAGCTCCTACAATGAGCAGTTCTTC. As protein: CASSRGGQGALSSYNEQFF.

This chain links TRBV6-4 with TRBJ1-1; D ambiguous. CDR1 is MRHNA, CDR2 SNTAGT, per germline. Deletions cut 4 bases from V and 1 base from J, with 10 bases between. The CDR3 spans 14 residues. The chain's CDR3 is CASSARPWNTEAFF. The CDR3 DNA sequence: TGTGCCAGCAGTGCCCGTCCGTGGAACACTGAAGCTTTCTTT.

The chain is built from TRBV5-1 and TRBJ2-7, with D perhaps TRBD2 (6 bases). CDR1 is SGHRS and CDR2 is YFSETQ in the germline V gene. V lost 4 bases and J lost 0, with 11 bases in between. The CDR3 has 14 amino acids. Written as DNA, the CDR3 is TGCGCCAGCAGCCTGGGACTGAGCTCCTACGAGCAGTACTTC. Encoded protein: CASSLGLSSYEQYF.

This chain uses TRBV7-8 with TRBJ2-7; D is possibly TRBD1 (5 bases). Germline assignment: CDR1 SGHVS and CDR2 FQNEAQ. V lost 4 bases to trimming and J lost 3 bases, with 10 bases between them. This CDR3 spans 13 amino acids. The CDR3: CASSSGPYYEQYF. CDR3 DNA: TGTGCCAGCAGCTCAGGGCCCTACTACGAGCAGTACTTC.

V and J are TRBV19 and TRBJ1-4; maybe TRBD1 (5 bases). Trimming cost V 5 bases and J 4 bases, with 11 bases left between them. The CDR3 covers 14 residues. Germline lookup yields CDR1 LNHDA and CDR2 SQIVND (reference sequence). The CDR3 loop is CASSQTDFNEKLFF. CDR3 coding DNA: TGTGCCAGTAGTCAGACAGACTTTAATGAAAAACTGTTTTTT.

The J gene is TRBJ2-7, the V gene TRBV15; tentatively, D is TRBD1 (7 bases). This CDR3 comprises 14 residues. The germline V and J ends were trimmed by 2 bases and 3 bases, with 11 bases remaining between them. The germline V gene has CDR1 LNHNV and CDR2 YYDKDF (reference sequence). In DNA form, the CDR3 reads TGTGCCACCAGCAGACAGGGGGGTGACTACGAGCAGTACTTC. The encoded protein is CATSRQGGDYEQYF.